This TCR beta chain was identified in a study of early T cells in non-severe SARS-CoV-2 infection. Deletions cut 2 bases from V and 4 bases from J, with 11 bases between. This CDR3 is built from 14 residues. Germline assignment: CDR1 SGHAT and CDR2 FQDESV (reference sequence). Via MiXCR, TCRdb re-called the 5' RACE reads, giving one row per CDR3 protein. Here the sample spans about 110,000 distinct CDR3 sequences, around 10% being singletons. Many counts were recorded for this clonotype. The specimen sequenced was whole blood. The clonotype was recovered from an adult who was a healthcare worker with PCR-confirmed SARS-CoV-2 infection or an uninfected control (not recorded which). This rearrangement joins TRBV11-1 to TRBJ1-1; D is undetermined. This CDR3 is CASSLSSTSTEAFF. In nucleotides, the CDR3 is TGTGCCAGCAGCTTATCTTCTACCAGCACTGAAGCTTTCTTT.